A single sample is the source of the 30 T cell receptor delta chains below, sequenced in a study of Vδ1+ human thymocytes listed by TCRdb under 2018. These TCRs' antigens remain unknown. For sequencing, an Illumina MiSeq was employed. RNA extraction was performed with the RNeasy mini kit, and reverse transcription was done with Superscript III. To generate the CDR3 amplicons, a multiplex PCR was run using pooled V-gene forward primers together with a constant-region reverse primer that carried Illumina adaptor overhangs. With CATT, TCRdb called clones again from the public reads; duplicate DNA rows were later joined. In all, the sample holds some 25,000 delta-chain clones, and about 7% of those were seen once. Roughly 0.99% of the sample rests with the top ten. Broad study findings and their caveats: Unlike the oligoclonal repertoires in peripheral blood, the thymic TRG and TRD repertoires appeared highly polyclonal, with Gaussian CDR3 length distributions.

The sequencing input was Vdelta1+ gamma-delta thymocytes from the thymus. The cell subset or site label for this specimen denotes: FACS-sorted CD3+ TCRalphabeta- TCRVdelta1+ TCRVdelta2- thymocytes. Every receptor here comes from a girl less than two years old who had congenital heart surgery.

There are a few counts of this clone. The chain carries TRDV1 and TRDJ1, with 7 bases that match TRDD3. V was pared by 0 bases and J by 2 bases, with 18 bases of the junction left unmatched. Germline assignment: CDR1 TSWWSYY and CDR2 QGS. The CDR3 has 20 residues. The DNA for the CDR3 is TGTGCTCTTGGGGAACTTCCTTTTGGAGGGGATAATTCAGAGACCGATAAACTCATCTTT. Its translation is CALGELPFGGDNSETDKLIF.

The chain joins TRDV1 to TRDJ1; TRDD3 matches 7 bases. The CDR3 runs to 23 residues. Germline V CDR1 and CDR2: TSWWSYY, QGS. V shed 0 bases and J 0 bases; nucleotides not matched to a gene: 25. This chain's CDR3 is CALGELSPVLTGDGSGYTDKLIF. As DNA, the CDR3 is TGTGCTCTTGGGGAACTTTCCCCTGTTTTGACGGGGGATGGATCAGGGTACACCGATAAACTCATCTTT.

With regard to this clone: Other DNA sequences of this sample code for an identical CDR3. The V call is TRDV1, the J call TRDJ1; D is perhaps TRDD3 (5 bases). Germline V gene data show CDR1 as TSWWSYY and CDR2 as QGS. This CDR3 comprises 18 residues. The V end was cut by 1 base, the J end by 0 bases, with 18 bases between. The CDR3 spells CALGERPLYWPYTDKLIF. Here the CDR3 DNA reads TGTGCTCTTGGGGAACGCCCCCTGTACTGGCCCTACACCGATAAACTCATCTTT.

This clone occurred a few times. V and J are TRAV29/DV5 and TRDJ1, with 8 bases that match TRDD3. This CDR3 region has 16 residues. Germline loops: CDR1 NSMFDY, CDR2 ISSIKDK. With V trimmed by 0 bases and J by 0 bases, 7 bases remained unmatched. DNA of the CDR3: TGTGCAGCAAGCGTGCATTTACTGGGGGACACCGATAAACTCATCTTT. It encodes CAASVHLLGDTDKLIF. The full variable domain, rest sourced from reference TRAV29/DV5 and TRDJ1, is DQQVKQNSPSLSVQEGRISILNCDYTNSMFDYFLWYKKYPAEGPTFLISISSIKDKNEDGRFTVFLNKSAKHLSLHIVPSQPGDSAVYFCAASVHLLGDTDKLIFGKGTRVTVEP.

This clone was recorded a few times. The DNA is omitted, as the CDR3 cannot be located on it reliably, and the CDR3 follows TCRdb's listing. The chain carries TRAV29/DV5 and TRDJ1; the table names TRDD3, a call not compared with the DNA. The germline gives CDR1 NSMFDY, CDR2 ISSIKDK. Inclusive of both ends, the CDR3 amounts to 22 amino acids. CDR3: CSVLLCSKRCPDVPEYADKLIF.

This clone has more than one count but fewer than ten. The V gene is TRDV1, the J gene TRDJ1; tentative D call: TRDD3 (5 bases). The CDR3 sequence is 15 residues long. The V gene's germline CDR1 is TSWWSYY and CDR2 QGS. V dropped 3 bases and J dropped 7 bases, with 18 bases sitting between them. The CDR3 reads CALGDGGPAEGKLIF. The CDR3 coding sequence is TGTGCTCTTGGGGACGGGGGGCCGGCGGAAGGTAAACTCATCTTT.

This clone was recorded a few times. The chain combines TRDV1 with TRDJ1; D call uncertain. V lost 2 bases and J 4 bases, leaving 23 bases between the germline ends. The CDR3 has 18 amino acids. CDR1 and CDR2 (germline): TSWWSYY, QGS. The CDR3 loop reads CALGESKPNCGSIDKLIF. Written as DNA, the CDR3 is TGTGCTCTTGGGGAATCGAAGCCAAACTGCGGGTCAATCGATAAACTCATCTTT.

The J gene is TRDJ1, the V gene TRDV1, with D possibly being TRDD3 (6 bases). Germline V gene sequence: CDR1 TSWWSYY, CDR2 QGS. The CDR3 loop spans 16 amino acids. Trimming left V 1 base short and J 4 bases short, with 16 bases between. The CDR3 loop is CALGEPSSGGGDKLIF. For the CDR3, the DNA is TGTGCTCTTGGGGAACCGTCTTCCGGGGGAGGCGATAAACTCATCTTT.

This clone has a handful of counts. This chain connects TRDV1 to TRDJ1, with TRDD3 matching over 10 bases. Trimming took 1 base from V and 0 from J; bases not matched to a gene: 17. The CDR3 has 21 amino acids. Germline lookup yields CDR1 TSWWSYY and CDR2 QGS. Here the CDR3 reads CALGEPFLSYSTGGYTDKLIF. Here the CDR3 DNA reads TGTGCTCTTGGGGAACCTTTTCTCTCCTACTCTACTGGGGGATACACCGATAAACTCATCTTT.

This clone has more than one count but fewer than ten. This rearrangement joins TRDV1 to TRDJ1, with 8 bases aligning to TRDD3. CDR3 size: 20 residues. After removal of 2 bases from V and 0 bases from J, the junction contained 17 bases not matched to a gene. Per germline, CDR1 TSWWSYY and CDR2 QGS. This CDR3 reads CALGELPTGHWGPYTDKLIF. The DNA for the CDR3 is TGTGCTCTTGGGGAATTACCTACTGGCCACTGGGGGCCGTACACCGATAAACTCATCTTT.

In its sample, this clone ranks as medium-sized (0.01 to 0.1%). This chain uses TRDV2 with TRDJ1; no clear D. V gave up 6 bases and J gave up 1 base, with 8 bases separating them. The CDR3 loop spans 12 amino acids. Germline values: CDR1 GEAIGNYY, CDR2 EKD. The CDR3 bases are TGTGCCTGTCCTCCCGCCACCGATAAACTCATCTTT. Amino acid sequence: CACPPATDKLIF.

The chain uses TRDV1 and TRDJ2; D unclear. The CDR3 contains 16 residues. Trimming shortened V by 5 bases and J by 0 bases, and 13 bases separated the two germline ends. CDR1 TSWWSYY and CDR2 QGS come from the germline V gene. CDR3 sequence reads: CALGSPQRALTAQLFF. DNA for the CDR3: TGTGCTCTTGGGAGTCCCCAACGGGCTTTGACAGCACAACTCTTCTTT.

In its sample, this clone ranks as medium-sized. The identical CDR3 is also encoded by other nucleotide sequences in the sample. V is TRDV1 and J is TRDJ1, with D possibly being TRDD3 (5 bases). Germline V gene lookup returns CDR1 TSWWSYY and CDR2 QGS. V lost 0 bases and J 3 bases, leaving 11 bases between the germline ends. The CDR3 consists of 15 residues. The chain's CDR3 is CALGELGASSDKLIF. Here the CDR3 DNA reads TGTGCTCTTGGGGAACTGGGGGCATCCTCCGATAAACTCATCTTT.

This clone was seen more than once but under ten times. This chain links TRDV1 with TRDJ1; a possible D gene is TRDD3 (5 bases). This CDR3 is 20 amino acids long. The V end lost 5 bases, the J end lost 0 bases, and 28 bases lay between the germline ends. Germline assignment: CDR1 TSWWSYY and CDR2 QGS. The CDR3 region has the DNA TGTGCTCTTGGGCTACTTATGGGAGGGGGCCTCCCGTGGAACACCGATAAACTCATCTTT. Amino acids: CALGLLMGGGLPWNTDKLIF.

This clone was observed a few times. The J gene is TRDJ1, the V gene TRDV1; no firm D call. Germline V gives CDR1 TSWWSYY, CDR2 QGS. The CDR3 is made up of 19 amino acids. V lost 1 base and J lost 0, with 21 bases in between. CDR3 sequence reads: CALGERRFYRLLYTDKLIF. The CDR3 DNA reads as TGTGCTCTTGGGGAACGTCGGTTCTACCGCTTACTGTACACCGATAAACTCATCTTT.

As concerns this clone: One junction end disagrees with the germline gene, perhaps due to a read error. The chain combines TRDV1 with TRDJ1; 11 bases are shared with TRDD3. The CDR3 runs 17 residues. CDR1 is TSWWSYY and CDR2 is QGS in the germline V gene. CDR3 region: CALGSVWGIPYTDKLIF. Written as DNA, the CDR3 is TGTGCTCTTGGCTCGGTCTGGGGGATACCGTACACCGATAAACTCATCTTC.

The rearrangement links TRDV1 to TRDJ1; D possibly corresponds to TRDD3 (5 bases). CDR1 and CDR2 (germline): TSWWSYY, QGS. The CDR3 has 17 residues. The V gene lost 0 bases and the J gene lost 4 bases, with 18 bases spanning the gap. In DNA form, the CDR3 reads TGTGCTCTTGGGGAACTAGGTGTACGGGGTACTGGCGATAAACTCATCTTT. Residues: CALGELGVRGTGDKLIF.

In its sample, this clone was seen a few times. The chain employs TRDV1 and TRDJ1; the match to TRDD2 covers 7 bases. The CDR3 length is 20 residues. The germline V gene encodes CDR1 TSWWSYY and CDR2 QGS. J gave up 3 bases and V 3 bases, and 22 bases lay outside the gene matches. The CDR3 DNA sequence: TGTGCTCTTGGGGACACAGCATTTCCTACCCCCTACTGGAGCGCCGATAAACTCATCTTT. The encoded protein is CALGDTAFPTPYWSADKLIF.

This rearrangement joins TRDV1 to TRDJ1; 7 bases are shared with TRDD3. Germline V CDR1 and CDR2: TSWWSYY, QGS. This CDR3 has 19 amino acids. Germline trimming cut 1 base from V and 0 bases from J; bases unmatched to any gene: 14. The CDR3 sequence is CALGEPSDWLLGHTDKLIF. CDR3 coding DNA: TGTGCTCTTGGGGAACCTTCTGACTGGTTACTGGGGCACACCGATAAACTCATCTTT.

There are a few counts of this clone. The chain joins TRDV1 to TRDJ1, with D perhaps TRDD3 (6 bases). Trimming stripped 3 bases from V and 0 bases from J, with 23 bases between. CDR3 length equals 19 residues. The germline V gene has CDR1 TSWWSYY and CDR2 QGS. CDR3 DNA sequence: TGTGCTCTTGGGGACCCCTCCGGCGTACCTACTGGGTACACCGATAAACTCATCTTT. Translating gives CALGDPSGVPTGYTDKLIF.

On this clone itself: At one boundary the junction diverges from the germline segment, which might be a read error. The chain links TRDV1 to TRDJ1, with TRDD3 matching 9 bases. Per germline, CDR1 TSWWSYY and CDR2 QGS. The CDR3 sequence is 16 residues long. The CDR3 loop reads CALGESTGGLTDKPIF. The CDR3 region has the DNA TGTGCTCTTGGGGAATCGACTGGGGGACTCACCGATAAACCCATCTTT.

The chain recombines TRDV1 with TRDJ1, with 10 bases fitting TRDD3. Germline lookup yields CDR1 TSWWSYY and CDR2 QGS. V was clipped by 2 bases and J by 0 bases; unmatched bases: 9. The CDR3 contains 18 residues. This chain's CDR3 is CALGEVKPTGGYTDKLIF. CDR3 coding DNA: TGTGCTCTTGGGGAAGTAAAGCCCACTGGGGGATACACCGATAAACTCATCTTT.

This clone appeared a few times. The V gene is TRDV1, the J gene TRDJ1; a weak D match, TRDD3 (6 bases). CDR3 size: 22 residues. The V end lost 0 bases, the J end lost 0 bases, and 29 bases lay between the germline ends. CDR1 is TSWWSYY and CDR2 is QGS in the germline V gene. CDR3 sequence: CALGELDALHVEGYRNTDKLIF. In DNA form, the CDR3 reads TGTGCTCTTGGGGAACTAGATGCACTACACGTCGAGGGATATCGGAACACCGATAAACTCATCTTT.

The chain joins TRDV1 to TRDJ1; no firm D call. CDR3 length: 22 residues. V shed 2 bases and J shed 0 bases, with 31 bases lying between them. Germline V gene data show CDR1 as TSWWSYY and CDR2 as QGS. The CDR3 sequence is CALGEDPQPCLGGCCYTDKLIF. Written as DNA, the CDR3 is TGTGCTCTTGGGGAAGACCCACAACCCTGCCTCGGCGGATGCTGCTACACCGATAAACTCATCTTT.

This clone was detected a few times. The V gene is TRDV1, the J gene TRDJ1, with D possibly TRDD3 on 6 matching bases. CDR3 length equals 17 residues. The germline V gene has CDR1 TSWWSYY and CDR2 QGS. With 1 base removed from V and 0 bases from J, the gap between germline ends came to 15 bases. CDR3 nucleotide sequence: TGTGCTCTTGGGGAACCCTTCGGGGGACTTTACACCGATAAACTCATCTTT. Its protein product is CALGEPFGGLYTDKLIF.

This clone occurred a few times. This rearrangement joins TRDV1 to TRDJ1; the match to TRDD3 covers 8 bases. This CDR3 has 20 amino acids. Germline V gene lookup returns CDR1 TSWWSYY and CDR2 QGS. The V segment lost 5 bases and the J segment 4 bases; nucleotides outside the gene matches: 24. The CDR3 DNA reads TGTGCTCTTGGGCATCCCCGTAGCATTCCCGTACTGGGGGTCCACGATAAACTCATCTTT. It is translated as CALGHPRSIPVLGVHDKLIF.

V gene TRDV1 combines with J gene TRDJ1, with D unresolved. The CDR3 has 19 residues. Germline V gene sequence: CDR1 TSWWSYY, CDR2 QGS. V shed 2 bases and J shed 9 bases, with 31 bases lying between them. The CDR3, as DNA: TGTGCTCTTGGGGAAAGATCACGTAGTAACCGTTCGGCACCGAGTGAACTCATCTTT. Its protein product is CALGERSRSNRSAPSELIF.

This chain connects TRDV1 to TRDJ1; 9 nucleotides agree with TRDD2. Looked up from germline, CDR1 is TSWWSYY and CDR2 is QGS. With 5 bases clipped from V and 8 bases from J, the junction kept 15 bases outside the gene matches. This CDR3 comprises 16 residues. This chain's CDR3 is CALGPSYPFWGPKLIF. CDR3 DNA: TGTGCTCTTGGGCCTTCCTACCCCTTCTGGGGACCAAAACTCATCTTT.

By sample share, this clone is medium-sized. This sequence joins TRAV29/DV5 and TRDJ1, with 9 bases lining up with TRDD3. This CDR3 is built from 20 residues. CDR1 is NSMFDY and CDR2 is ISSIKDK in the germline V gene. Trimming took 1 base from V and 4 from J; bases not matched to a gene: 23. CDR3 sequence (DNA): TGTGCAGCAAGCCACCGTCTCCCCCCTTGTCTACTGGGGGACGACGATAAACTCATCTTT. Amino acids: CAASHRLPPCLLGDDDKLIF.

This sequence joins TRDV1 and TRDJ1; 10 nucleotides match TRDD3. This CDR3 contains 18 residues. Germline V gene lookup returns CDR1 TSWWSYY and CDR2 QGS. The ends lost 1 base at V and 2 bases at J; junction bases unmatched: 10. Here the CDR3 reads CALGERSATLGDTDKLIF. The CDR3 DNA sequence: TGTGCTCTTGGGGAACGATCCGCAACACTGGGGGATACCGATAAACTCATCTTT.